This TCR beta chain was documented in a study of blood T cell repertoires in COVID-19. Overall study context: Donors in the United States, Italy and Spain gave samples during acute or convalescent COVID-19.

As originally analysed: By means of reference gene primer amplification, nucleated cell counts were estimated. TCRdb's copy holds only in-frame clones and misses some; the assay was immunoSEQ multiplex PCR. Clone size and the V and J calls come from that table; the DNA yielded D and trimming. Here the sample spans over 150,000 clones, 70% to 85% being singletons. CDR3 length: 20 residues. CDR1 is MNHEY and CDR2 is SMNVEV in the germline V gene (reference sequence). Trimming cost V 1 base and J 9 bases; bases outside gene matches: 19. The study drew participants aged about 18 to 90 years from some 25 US areas. Assignments of participants to cohorts depended upon their own reported clinical history.

The rearrangement uses TRBV27 and TRBJ2-1, with 12 bases aligning to TRBD2. Sequencing used PBMCs or T cells enriched from blood (not recorded which). The TCR was taken from a woman aged 65 to 85 in a cohort exposed to, infected with or recovered from COVID-19 (not recorded which). CDR3 DNA sequence: TGTGCCAGCAGTTTATGGGCCAGGTCGACTAGCGGGAGTTCTTTCTCTGAGCAGTTCTTC. Protein product: CASSLWARSTSGSSFSEQFF.